The 16 T cell receptor beta chains below come from one sample, sequenced in a study of T-cell memory formation after mild COVID-19 (dated by TCRdb to about 2021). Libraries were built with 5' RACE. The run used an Illumina NovaSeq 6000. TCRdb redid the processing of the public reads, applying fastp at Q25 and MiXCR, and retained in-frame beta chains. Here each entry gathers all rows of one CDR3 protein and keeps the most common genes and DNA. The sample table shows 450,000 or so distinct CDR3 sequences, and around a quarter are seen once. Clones ranked in the top ten supply around 13% of the sample. Sequenced material: PBMCs or a T cell subset sorted from them (not recorded which). The receptors stem from an adult woman who had mild COVID-19 (a few samples of this study predate the infection). The sample titles of this study are shuffled in the database, so cell type and time point are left out; the donor was told from shared clones.

In its sample, this clonotype was seen once. The chain carries TRBV6-5 and TRBJ1-3, with D possibly TRBD1 on 5 matching bases. Trimming pared 7 bases from V and 1 base from J, leaving 17 bases between. The V gene's germline CDR1 is MNHEY and CDR2 SVGAGI. CDR3 length: 16 residues. The CDR3 DNA is TGTGCCAGCACCCAAGGGTCCCAGGGTTCTGGAAACACCATATATTTT. Translation: CASTQGSQGSGNTIYF.

The J gene is TRBJ1-2, the V gene TRBV11-2; no definite D call. Germline-derived CDR1 and CDR2 are SGHAT and FQNNGV. The CDR3 length is 15 residues. Trimming stripped 0 bases from V and 1 base from J, with 9 bases between. The CDR3 loop is CASSLDPGINYGYTF. CDR3 nucleotide sequence: TGTGCCAGCAGCTTAGATCCAGGAATTAACTATGGCTACACCTTC.

The gene calls are TRBV7-6 and TRBJ2-1; no firm D call. The ends were cut back, 1 base at V and 6 bases at J, with 7 bases in the middle. Germline assignment: CDR1 SGHVS and CDR2 FNYEAQ. This CDR3 contains 13 residues. CDR3 sequence: CASSLGSSNEQFF. CDR3 coding DNA: TGTGCCAGCAGCTTAGGGTCCAGCAATGAGCAGTTCTTC.

This sequence joins TRBV29-1 and TRBJ2-1; 7 positions agree with TRBD2. J was trimmed by 4 bases and V by 5 bases; bases with no gene match: 11. The CDR3 totals 15 residues. Germline V gene data show CDR1 as SQVTM and CDR2 as ANQGSEA. The CDR3 loop reads CSVIPSGFLYNEQFF. The DNA of the CDR3 is TGCAGCGTTATACCTAGCGGTTTTCTGTACAATGAGCAGTTCTTC.

This clonotype was observed a single time. The genes are TRBV18 and TRBJ2-7; D unclear. CDR1 and CDR2 from the germline V gene are KGHSH and LQKENI. V was trimmed by 0 bases and J by 5 bases, leaving 8 bases between them. The CDR3 consists of 13 residues. The CDR3 here is CASSPPSLHEQYF. CDR3 in DNA: TGTGCCAGCTCACCACCGTCTCTTCACGAGCAGTACTTC.

V gene TRBV5-6 combines with J gene TRBJ1-6; no firm D call. Germline lookup yields CDR1 SGHDT and CDR2 YYEEEE. This CDR3 comprises 16 residues. V was shortened by 0 bases and J by 4 bases, with 11 bases between the two germline ends. The CDR3 bases are TGTGCCAGCAGCTTGGGTGGCGGTCTATATAATTCACCCCTCCACTTT. Translated: CASSLGGGLYNSPLHF. The full variable domain, with the rest looked up from reference TRBV5-6 and TRBJ1-6, is DAGVTQSPTHLIKTRGQQVTLRCSPKSGHDTVSWYQQALGQGPQFIFQYYEEEERQRGNFPDRFSGHQFPNYSSELNVNALLLGDSALYLCASSLGGGLYNSPLHFGNGTRLTVT.

The chain combines TRBV19 with TRBJ2-7; tentatively, D is TRBD1 or TRBD2 (5 bases each). The V end was cut by 9 bases, the J end by 2 bases, with 14 bases between. The CDR3 has 13 amino acids. Germline lookup yields CDR1 LNHDA and CDR2 SQIVND (reference sequence). The CDR3 loop is CASRQTMTYEQYF. For the CDR3, the DNA is TGTGCCAGCCGACAGACTATGACCTACGAGCAGTACTTC.

The chain uses TRBV7-2 and TRBJ2-7; D possibly uses TRBD1 or TRBD2 (5 bases each). Trimming shortened V by 9 bases and J by 0 bases, and 15 bases separated the two germline ends. This CDR3 region has 14 residues. Germline V lookup: CDR1 SGHTA, CDR2 FQGNSA. CDR3 sequence (DNA): TGTGCCAGTTTCGAGTGGGGGAGCTCCTACGAGCAGTACTTC. Amino acids: CASFEWGSSYEQYF.

The chain combines TRBV6-5 with TRBJ1-1; 8 positions agree with TRBD1. Germline V gene data show CDR1 as MNHEY and CDR2 as SVGAGI. The CDR3 loop spans 13 amino acids. V shed 7 bases, J shed 5 bases, and the junction held 6 bases outside the gene matches. The DNA for the CDR3 is TGTGCCAGCAACCCGACAGGGGAGACTGAAGCTTTCTTT. Its protein product is CASNPTGETEAFF.

The chain couples TRBV6-2 or TRBV6-3 to TRBJ2-7; TRBD1 agrees at 8 bases. The CDR3 covers 13 residues. Germline V gene sequence: CDR1 MNHEY, CDR2 SVGEGT. V trimming: 6 bases; J trimming: 5 bases; junction bases outside the gene matches: 6. The CDR3 DNA is TGTGCCAGCAGAGACCTGGACAGGGACGAGCAGTACTTC. Protein: CASRDLDRDEQYF.

The CDR3 DNA reads TGTGCCACCAGTGATTTTCCAGGGTTGGACGAGCAGTTCTTC. Its protein product is CATSDFPGLDEQFF. The rearrangement links TRBV24-1 to TRBJ2-1; TRBD1 is a possible D gene (5 bases). Between the trimmed V and J ends, which lost 1 base and 10 bases, there was a span of 13 bases. There are 14 residues in the CDR3. In germline, CDR1 is KGHDR, CDR2 SFDVKD.

The V call is TRBV25-1, the J call TRBJ2-7, with 10 bases aligning to TRBD1. V lost 3 bases, J lost 3 bases, and 2 bases stayed unmatched. The germline V gene has CDR1 MGHDK and CDR2 SYGVNS. The CDR3 has 14 amino acids. CDR3 sequence reads: CASSDWTGGYEQYF. CDR3 bases: TGTGCCAGCAGTGACTGGACAGGGGGCTACGAGCAGTACTTC.

This clonotype showed up just a few times. This chain uses TRBV12-3 or TRBV12-4 with TRBJ2-3; 12 bases align to TRBD2. The CDR3 runs to 15 residues. Trimming removed 7 bases from V and 3 bases from J; junction bases left unmatched: 5. The CDR3 DNA reads TGTGCCAGCACCCCTAGCGGGGGGGCGACAGATACGCAGTATTTT. This translates into CASTPSGGATDTQYF.

This clonotype was seen more than once but under ten times. The V call is TRBV20-1, the J call TRBJ2-3; TRBD2 agrees at 15 bases. The CDR3 sequence is 18 residues long. Germline values: CDR1 DFQATT, CDR2 SNEGSKA (reference sequence). V shed 6 bases and J 0 bases; nucleotides not matched to a gene: 10. CDR3 in amino acids: CSARRGGLAGGSTDTQYF. The CDR3 DNA sequence: TGCAGTGCCCGTCGAGGCGGACTAGCGGGAGGGAGCACAGATACGCAGTATTTT.

The chain employs TRBV7-8 and TRBJ2-7; TRBD2 matches at 9 bases. Germline loops: CDR1 SGHVS, CDR2 FQNEAQ. The V and J ends lost 3 bases and 6 bases, in that order; junction bases with no gene match: 9. The CDR3 runs to 15 residues. This CDR3 reads CASSFGLAGGPEQYF. CDR3 nucleotides: TGTGCCAGCAGCTTCGGCCTCGCGGGGGGGCCCGAGCAGTACTTC.

The V call is TRBV6-6, the J call TRBJ1-1, with D possibly TRBD1 on 5 matching bases. The CDR3 sequence is 14 residues long. Germline V gives CDR1 MNHNY, CDR2 SVGAGI (reference sequence). Trimming stripped 7 bases from V and 0 bases from J, with 12 bases between. The CDR3 region is CASTQGEVNTEAFF. The CDR3 DNA reads as TGTGCCAGCACCCAGGGCGAGGTGAACACTGAAGCTTTCTTT.